This T cell receptor (beta chain) was profiled in a study of blood T cell repertoires in COVID-19 (TCRdb year 2020). A note on the overall study: Collaborator samples came from the United States, Italy and Spain and covered acute and convalescent phases of COVID-19. A freely available public database, intended as a resource for researchers studying the immune response to SARS-CoV-2, is where the repertoires were released. Where available, HLA class I and class II types were obtained from metadata supplied by the sample provider rather than from assay-based typing. A de-identified subject ID, COVID-19 status, age in years and sex were almost always included in the sample metadata. The material from the prospective study consisted of cDNA or gDNA derived from T cells, B-cell-depleted T cells, or PBMCs. Deeply sampled blood TCRbeta repertoires from subjects exposed to, actively infected with, or recovered from COVID-19 were included in the dataset. Samples came from the ongoing ImmuneRACE study (first 160 participants) plus 1,254 subjects from 6 global collaborators.

Enrolling through a virtual design, the prospective study's participants ranged in age from roughly 18 to 89 years and lived across roughly 24 United States geographic areas. To assign participants to cohorts, the prospective study relied on clinical history that participants themselves reported in a screening survey and a study questionnaire. Mobile phlebotomists in the prospective study collected whole blood, serum and a nasopharyngeal or oropharyngeal swab from every participant. Participants in the prospective study had the option to provide additional blood draws and questionnaires over an approximately 2-month period. Blood samples from the prospective study were shipped frozen or at room temperature prior to DNA extraction. In regard to this clone: Its antigen target is currently unknown. Base-call qualities are not available, and no considerably larger clone is one nucleotide away.

The immunoSEQ Assay, a bias-controlled multiplex PCR, was used to amplify TCRbeta CDR3 regions from genomic DNA. The authors processed their data as follows. The number of nucleated cells in each sample was estimated from the amplification of reference gene primers within the assay. To quantify the absolute abundance of each unique TCRbeta CDR3 rearrangement, sequence reads were collapsed and filtered. For each sample, productive Simpson clonality was calculated by taking the square root of Simpson's diversity index across productive rearrangements. The clones in this table, taken by TCRdb from immuneACCESS, are in-frame only. Not every clone is retained; where verified, under half of the shortfall comes from an unresolved V gene, and the cause of the rest is unknown. That table supplies the V and J calls and clone size; D and trimming were determined from the DNA. The sample has approximately 82,000 clones on record, roughly 90% of them singletons. Together, the top ten hold around 1.2% of the sample.

Broad study findings and their caveats: The amount of clinical and demographic metadata varied by source and participant and was provided uncurated.

CDR1 LGHNA and CDR2 YSLEER are derived from the germline V gene. Including the terminal cysteine and phenylalanine, the CDR3 comprises 15 residues. CDR3 DNA only is kept here, 45 bases in frame from base 1. The V and J ends are trimmed by 0 bases and 4 bases, leaving 12 bases between them. The source material was PBMCs or T cells enriched from blood (not recorded which). The source of this sequence is a woman between 45 and 65 years old with acute COVID-19. The chain joins TRBV4-3 to TRBJ2-5, with a tentative D gene TRBD2 over 6 matching bases. In nucleotide form, the sequence is TGCGCCAGCAGCCAAGATAAGGCGGGGTCAGAGACCCAGTACTTC. It specifies CASSQDKAGSETQYF.